The rows below give T cell receptor beta chains drawn from one sample of a study of identical twins. TCRdb redid the calling of the 5' RACE reads with MiXCR, one entry per CDR3 protein. This sample has approximately 240,000 distinct CDR3 sequences, with 11% to 15% found just once. Material: memory (CD45RO+) T cells sorted from blood. The receptors derive from a woman aged 18-29 years in good health. Each CDR3 is given with its conserved first and last residue. The order of the fields is J gene, D gene, clone size, V gene, CDR3 DNA, CDR3 protein. D genes are given only for firm matches. Clone size appears in some rows only: once, few, many, or a class for an expanded clone.

J: TRBJ2-1
D: TRBD2
size: many
V: TRBV6-2/TRBV6-3
DNA: TGTGCCAGCCTAGCGGGTGGGGGGTACAATGAGCAGTTCTTC
CDR3: CASLAGGGYNEQFF

J: TRBJ1-6
D: TRBD1
size: -
V: TRBV20-1
DNA: TGCAGTGCTAGAGGAGGGGGACAGTTCGATTCACCCCTCCACTTT
CDR3: CSARGGGQFDSPLHF

J: TRBJ2-1
D: -
size: many
V: TRBV19
DNA: TGTGCCAGTAGTATATTTCCGGGAGAATCAAATGAGCAGTTCTTC
CDR3: CASSIFPGESNEQFF

J: TRBJ1-2
D: -
size: -
V: TRBV9
DNA: TGTGCCAGCAGCGTAGCGTCAGCCAGGGATTATGGCTACACCTTC
CDR3: CASSVASARDYGYTF

J: TRBJ1-1
D: TRBD1
size: many
V: TRBV25-1
DNA: TGTGCCAGCAGCAGACTACAGGGGGACACTGAAGCTTTCTTT
CDR3: CASSRLQGDTEAFF

J: TRBJ2-2
D: TRBD2
size: few
V: TRBV20-1
DNA: TGCAGTGCGCCCCGGGGGGTTGGGGAGCTGTTTTTT
CDR3: CSAPRGVGELFF

J: TRBJ1-1
D: -
size: few
V: TRBV3-1
DNA: TGTGCCAGCAGCGAAAAGGCGGCAGGGCGGTGGTACACTGAAGCTTTCTTT
CDR3: CASSEKAAGRWYTEAFF

J: TRBJ1-2
D: -
size: many
V: TRBV12-3/TRBV12-4
DNA: TGTGCCAGCAGTTTAAGATATGGCTACACCTTC
CDR3: CASSLRYGYTF

J: TRBJ2-7
D: -
size: few
V: TRBV15
DNA: TGTGCCACCAGCAGAGGAGGCTCGAGCTCCTACGAGCAGTACTTC
CDR3: CATSRGGSSSYEQYF

J: TRBJ2-4
D: -
size: -
V: TRBV6-2/TRBV6-3
DNA: TGTGCCAGCAGTTCGTCCGGGACCCCAGGAATTCAGTACTTC
CDR3: CASSSSGTPGIQYF

J: TRBJ1-1
D: -
size: few
V: TRBV29-1
DNA: TGCAGCGGGACAGACAGGCGGAACACTGAAGCTTTCTTT
CDR3: CSGTDRRNTEAFF

J: TRBJ1-2
D: -
size: -
V: TRBV5-1
DNA: TGCGCCAGCAGCTTGTTGTTAGGATATGGCTACACCTTC
CDR3: CASSLLLGYGYTF

J: TRBJ2-7
D: -
size: few
V: TRBV6-2/TRBV6-3
DNA: TGTGCCAGCAGTTACGTCAGATCCTACGAGCAGTACTTC
CDR3: CASSYVRSYEQYF

J: TRBJ1-1
D: -
size: few
V: TRBV5-8
DNA: TGTGCCAGCAGCTTAGATGAAGCTTTCTTT
CDR3: CASSLDEAFF

J: TRBJ2-7
D: -
size: -
V: TRBV4-3
DNA: TGCGCCAGCAGCCGAGGTGGCAGGAATGGTACCTACGAGCAGTACTTC
CDR3: CASSRGGRNGTYEQYF

J: TRBJ2-3
D: -
size: -
V: TRBV7-8
DNA: TGTGCCAGCAGCTTAGCGCTAATCGCGCATCCGGATACGCAGTATTTT
CDR3: CASSLALIAHPDTQYF

J: TRBJ1-1
D: TRBD1
size: -
V: TRBV14
DNA: TGTGCCAGCAGCCCTCGGACAGGGGGTTTGGCTTTCTTT
CDR3: CASSPRTGGLAFF

J: TRBJ2-1
D: TRBD2
size: few
V: TRBV3-1
DNA: TGTGCCAGCAGCCAATGGACCGGGGGGGTCAATGAGCAGTTCTTC
CDR3: CASSQWTGGVNEQFF

J: TRBJ2-1
D: -
size: -
V: TRBV27
DNA: TGTGCCAGCAGTTCCCTTGCGCGGCACCTCAATGAGCAGTTCTTC
CDR3: CASSSLARHLNEQFF

J: TRBJ2-3
D: -
size: few
V: TRBV9
DNA: TGTGCCAGCAGCGTTCGGGGGTCTTGGACCACAGATACGCAGTATTTT
CDR3: CASSVRGSWTTDTQYF

J: TRBJ1-3
D: -
size: many
V: TRBV12-3/TRBV12-4
DNA: TGTGCCAGCGGCCAGGGTTGGAGCTCTGGAAACACCATATATTTT
CDR3: CASGQGWSSGNTIYF

J: TRBJ1-2
D: TRBD1
size: few
V: TRBV3-1
DNA: TGTGCCAGCAGTGACGGGACAGTATATGGCTACACCTTC
CDR3: CASSDGTVYGYTF

J: TRBJ2-1
D: -
size: many
V: TRBV11-2
DNA: TGTGCCAGCAGCCCCCTGAGAGGCAATGAGCAGTTCTTC
CDR3: CASSPLRGNEQFF

J: TRBJ2-2
D: -
size: -
V: TRBV7-8
DNA: TGTGCCAGCACGCCGGCGGGGGCGAGGGCCGGGGAGCTGTTTTTT
CDR3: CASTPAGARAGELFF

J: TRBJ1-2
D: TRBD1
size: few
V: TRBV7-9
DNA: TGTGCCAGCAGCCGCGACCCGGACAGGCCACAGGGCTACACCTTC
CDR3: CASSRDPDRPQGYTF

J: TRBJ2-3
D: -
size: few
V: TRBV13
DNA: TGTGCCAGCAGCCACCGTTTCCCCGGGCGGATGACAGATACGCAGTATTTT
CDR3: CASSHRFPGRMTDTQYF

J: TRBJ2-7
D: -
size: -
V: TRBV5-1
DNA: TGCGCCAGCAGCTTGGTAGGGGCCGGTATCTCCTACGAGCAGTACTTC
CDR3: CASSLVGAGISYEQYF

J: TRBJ2-6
D: -
size: few
V: TRBV19
DNA: TGTGCCAGTAGCATCCAGGCAACAGGGGCCAACGTCCTGACTTTC
CDR3: CASSIQATGANVLTF

J: TRBJ1-2
D: -
size: many
V: TRBV11-2
DNA: TGTGCCAGCAGCTTAGCAGGGTATGATGGCTACACCTTC
CDR3: CASSLAGYDGYTF

J: TRBJ1-6
D: -
size: -
V: TRBV3-1
DNA: TGTGCCAGCAGCCAAGATGGGAGGGCGCGGGAGTCACCCCTCCACTTT
CDR3: CASSQDGRARESPLHF

J: TRBJ2-7
D: TRBD2
size: -
V: TRBV10-2
DNA: TGCGCCAGCAGTGAAGGGGCTAGCGGGAGTTACGAGCAGTACTTC
CDR3: CASSEGASGSYEQYF

J: TRBJ2-3
D: TRBD2
size: -
V: TRBV7-2
DNA: TGTGCCAGCAACAACGGGCAAGCGGGGACAGATACGCAGTATTTT
CDR3: CASNNGQAGTDTQYF

J: TRBJ2-3
D: TRBD2
size: -
V: TRBV5-1
DNA: TGCGCCAGCAGCCCGACTAGCTTTAGCACAGATACGCAGTATTTT
CDR3: CASSPTSFSTDTQYF

J: TRBJ2-5
D: TRBD1
size: -
V: TRBV14
DNA: TGTGCCAGCAGCCAAGACAGGGGGCGTTCAGAGACCCAGTACTTC
CDR3: CASSQDRGRSETQYF

J: TRBJ2-5
D: -
size: -
V: TRBV6-5
DNA: TGTGCCAGCAGTTGGGCGGTTGGAGCGACCCAGTACTTC
CDR3: CASSWAVGATQYF

J: TRBJ2-1
D: -
size: few
V: TRBV5-1
DNA: TGCGCCAGCAGCTTGTCCCAGAGCTCCTACAATGAGCAGTTCTTC
CDR3: CASSLSQSSYNEQFF

J: TRBJ2-2
D: -
size: few
V: TRBV6-2/TRBV6-3
DNA: TGTGCCAGCAGTTTTAGCGGCTACACCGGGGAGCTGTTTTTT
CDR3: CASSFSGYTGELFF

J: TRBJ2-7
D: TRBD2
size: -
V: TRBV20-1
DNA: TGCAGTGCTAGAGCGGTAGCGGGGGACTCCTACGAGCAGTACTTC
CDR3: CSARAVAGDSYEQYF

J: TRBJ2-3
D: -
size: -
V: TRBV5-1
DNA: TGCGCCAGCAGCTTGGCCTCGGCAGATACGCAGTATTTT
CDR3: CASSLASADTQYF

J: TRBJ2-7
D: -
size: few
V: TRBV7-9
DNA: TGTGCCAGCAGCTTAGGACCCAGCCGGAGCTCCTACGAGCAGTACTTC
CDR3: CASSLGPSRSSYEQYF

J: TRBJ2-6
D: -
size: -
V: TRBV5-1
DNA: TGCGCCAGCAGCTTGGAGCCCGGAAGTGGGGCCAACGTCCTGACTTTC
CDR3: CASSLEPGSGANVLTF

J: TRBJ1-1
D: -
size: many
V: TRBV11-3
DNA: TGTGCCAGCAGCTTATGGGTGGGGTGGGGGAACACTGAAGCTTTCTTT
CDR3: CASSLWVGWGNTEAFF

J: TRBJ2-3
D: TRBD2
size: few
V: TRBV7-2
DNA: TGTGCCAGCAGCACCGGGACTAGCTACACAGATACGCAGTATTTT
CDR3: CASSTGTSYTDTQYF

J: TRBJ2-7
D: -
size: few
V: TRBV18
DNA: TGTGCCAGCCGCGCAACAGGGACCGCCTACGAGCAGTACTTC
CDR3: CASRATGTAYEQYF

J: TRBJ2-7
D: TRBD2
size: few
V: TRBV12-3/TRBV12-4
DNA: TGTGCCAGCAGTACGCCCCTACTAGCGGGAGGGCTCGAGCAGTACTTC
CDR3: CASSTPLLAGGLEQYF

J: TRBJ1-2
D: -
size: many
V: TRBV12-3/TRBV12-4
DNA: TGTGCCAGCAGTAAAAGGAGCAGGGGACCGTATGGCTACACCTTC
CDR3: CASSKRSRGPYGYTF

J: TRBJ2-5
D: TRBD2
size: few
V: TRBV5-1
DNA: TGCGCCAGCAGCTTATCCCTAGCGGGGGGCCTTAACCAAGAGACCCAGTACTTC
CDR3: CASSLSLAGGLNQETQYF

J: TRBJ2-2
D: TRBD2
size: -
V: TRBV5-1
DNA: TGCGCCAGCGCCGGGAGCGGGAGGGCCCGGGAGCTGTTTTTT
CDR3: CASAGSGRARELFF

J: TRBJ1-1
D: -
size: -
V: TRBV5-1
DNA: TGCGCCAGCAGCTTGTCCGGGGGGCCTGAAGCTTTCTTT
CDR3: CASSLSGGPEAFF

J: TRBJ2-1
D: -
size: few
V: TRBV20-1
DNA: TGCAGTGCTCAAAGCTCCTACAATGAGCAGTTCTTC
CDR3: CSAQSSYNEQFF

J: TRBJ2-7
D: -
size: many
V: TRBV5-5
DNA: TGTGCCAGCAGCTTTGGCGGAAGCGAGCAGTACTTC
CDR3: CASSFGGSEQYF

J: TRBJ2-1
D: -
size: -
V: TRBV6-5
DNA: TGTGCCAGCAGTTTGGGACCTAGTGAGGTCTATGAGCAGTTCTTC
CDR3: CASSLGPSEVYEQFF

J: TRBJ2-1
D: -
size: -
V: TRBV6-1
DNA: TGTGCCAGCGGCCTAGGGGGGAGCTCCTACAATGAGCAGTTCTTC
CDR3: CASGLGGSSYNEQFF

J: TRBJ1-4
D: -
size: few
V: TRBV27
DNA: TGTGCCAGCAGTTTACGAGCTGCAACTAATGAAAAACTGTTTTTT
CDR3: CASSLRAATNEKLFF

J: TRBJ2-1
D: TRBD2
size: few
V: TRBV12-3/TRBV12-4
DNA: TGTGCCAGCAGTCCATCGGGACTAGCGGGGGCAAGGGAGCAGTTCTTC
CDR3: CASSPSGLAGAREQFF

J: TRBJ2-1
D: -
size: -
V: TRBV6-2/TRBV6-3
DNA: TGTGCCAGCAGTCCCACTACTCTCACGTACAATGAGCAGTTCTTC
CDR3: CASSPTTLTYNEQFF